The 4 T cell receptor beta chains reported below all come from one sample, sequenced in a study of quantifying T cell responses using KT2 cells. Across the study: Reverse transcription used primers in the TCR alpha and beta constant regions.

The cDNA 3' end received a ligated oligonucleotide with a UMI. The first PCR ran roughly 4 cycles with an equimolar RC1.1 and RC1.2 beta primer mix. TCRdb re-called the UMI-ligation and nested PCR reads with MiXCR, one entry per CDR3 protein. The sample contains 25,000 to 35,000 distinct CDR3 sequences, about 7.3% of which appear only once. Sequenced sample: PBMCs spiked with cells of the T cell clone KT2. These receptors came from a human donor.

This clonotype was detected ten times or more. CDR3 nucleotide sequence: TGTGCCAGCTCACCAGGGGAATCACCCCTCCACTTT. This translates into CASSPGESPLHF. This chain joins TRBV18 and TRBJ1-6; D uncertain. This CDR3 spans 12 amino acids. CDR1 is KGHSH and CDR2 is LQKENI in the germline V gene. The V end lost 2 bases, the J end lost 10 bases, and 6 bases lay between the germline ends.

As to this clonotype: A much larger clone differs by one base, so this may be a read error. This chain links TRBV20-1 with TRBJ2-7; D not resolved. The CDR3 contains 11 residues. CDR1 and CDR2 (germline): DFQATT, SNEGSKA (reference sequence). Trimming removed 7 bases from V and 3 bases from J, with 10 bases in between. Here the CDR3 DNA reads TGCAGTGAGGGTACAGTCTACGAGCAGTACTTC. It codes for CSEGTVYEQYF.

This clonotype has only a few counts. The chain carries TRBV5-1 and TRBJ1-3, with D perhaps matching TRBD1 (5 bases). Between the trimmed V and J ends, which lost 2 bases and 0 bases, there was a span of 15 bases. The length of the CDR3 is 17 residues. Germline V gene data show CDR1 as SGHRS and CDR2 as YFSETQ. CDR3 loop: CASSFGRGTGSGNTIYF. In DNA form, the CDR3 reads TGCGCCAGCAGCTTCGGGCGGGGAACAGGCTCTGGAAACACCATATATTTT.

Many counts were recorded for this clonotype. The chain recombines TRBV7-2 with TRBJ1-5; D call uncertain. From germline, CDR1 is SGHTA and CDR2 FQGNSA. The V and J ends lost 4 bases and 4 bases respectively, with 11 bases between them. This CDR3 is built from 14 residues. The CDR3 reads CASSSLHGNQPQHF. CDR3 in DNA: TGTGCCAGCAGCTCCCTACACGGGAATCAGCCCCAGCATTTT.